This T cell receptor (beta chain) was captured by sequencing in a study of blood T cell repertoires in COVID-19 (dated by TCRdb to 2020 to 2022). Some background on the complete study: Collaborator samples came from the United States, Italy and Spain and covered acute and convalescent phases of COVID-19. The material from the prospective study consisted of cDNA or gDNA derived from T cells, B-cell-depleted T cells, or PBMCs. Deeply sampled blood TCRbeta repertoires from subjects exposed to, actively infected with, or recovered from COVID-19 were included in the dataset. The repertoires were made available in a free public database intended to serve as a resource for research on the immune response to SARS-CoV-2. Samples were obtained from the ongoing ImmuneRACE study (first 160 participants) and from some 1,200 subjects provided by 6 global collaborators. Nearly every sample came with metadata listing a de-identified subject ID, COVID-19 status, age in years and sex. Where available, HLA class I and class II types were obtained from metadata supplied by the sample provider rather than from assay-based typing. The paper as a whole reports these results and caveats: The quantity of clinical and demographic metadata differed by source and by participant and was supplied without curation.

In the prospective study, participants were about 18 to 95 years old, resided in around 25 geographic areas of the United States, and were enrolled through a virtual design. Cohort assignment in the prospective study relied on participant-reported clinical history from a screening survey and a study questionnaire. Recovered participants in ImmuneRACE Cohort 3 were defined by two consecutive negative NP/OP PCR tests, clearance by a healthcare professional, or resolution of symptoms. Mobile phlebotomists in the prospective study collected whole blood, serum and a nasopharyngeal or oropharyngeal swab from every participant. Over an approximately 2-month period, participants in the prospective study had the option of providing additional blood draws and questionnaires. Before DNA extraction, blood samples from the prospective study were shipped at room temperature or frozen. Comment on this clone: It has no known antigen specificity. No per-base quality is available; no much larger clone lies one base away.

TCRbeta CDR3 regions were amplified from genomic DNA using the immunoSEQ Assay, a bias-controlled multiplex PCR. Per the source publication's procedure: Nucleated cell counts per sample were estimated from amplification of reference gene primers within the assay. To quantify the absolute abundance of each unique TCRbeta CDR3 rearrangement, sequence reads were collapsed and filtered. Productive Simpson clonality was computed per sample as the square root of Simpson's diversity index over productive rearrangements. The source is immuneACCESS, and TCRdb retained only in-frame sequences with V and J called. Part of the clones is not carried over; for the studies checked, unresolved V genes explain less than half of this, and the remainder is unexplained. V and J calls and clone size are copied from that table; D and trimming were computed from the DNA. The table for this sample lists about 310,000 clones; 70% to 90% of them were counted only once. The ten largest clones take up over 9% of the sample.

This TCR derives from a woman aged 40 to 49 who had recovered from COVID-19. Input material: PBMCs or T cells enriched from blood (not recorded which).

In nucleotide form, the sequence is TGTGCCAGCACGGAGGGGGCGAGGTCACCCCTCCACTTT. Its product reads: CASTEGARSPLHF. The rearranged chain carries TRBV28 and TRBJ1-6; 7 of the junction bases match TRBD1. CDR1 and CDR2 are read off the germline V gene as MDHEN and SYDVKM. Compared with germline, V lacks 7 bases and J lacks 10 bases; bases without a gene match: 7. The CDR3 goes from the cysteine to the phenylalanine over 13 residues. CDR3 DNA only is kept here, 39 bases in frame from base 1.